A single T cell receptor (beta chain) is shown here with its context. Its antigen is undetermined. Libraries were prepared by immunoSEQ multiplex PCR; TCRdb keeps only in-frame clonotypes and omits some of them. Its clone listing holds roughly 8,400 clones. The data were obtained in a study of synovial regulatory T cells in juvenile arthritis. The overall study: Three patients were therapy-naive; over five received methotrexate alone. Findings and caveats of the study: Synovial Treg CDR3 sequences overlapped more with iaTregs than other circulating Tregs. Blood Treg cells that were inflammation-associated showed lower TCR diversity than other blood Treg cells. Largely private between patients, iaTreg TCR repertoires showed partial overlap with synovial Teff and blood CPL repertoires.

Germline V gene data show CDR1 as MNHGY and CDR2 as SAAAGT. There are 13 residues in the CDR3. No DNA was logged. J is TRBJ2-5 and V is TRBV6-8; TCRdb's assignment of TRBD1 cannot be checked, as there is no DNA. The sequenced sample was Treg cells from blood. The subset here: remaining (HLA-DR-negative) circulating blood Treg cells. This clonotype originated in a donor between 2 and 35 years old with juvenile idiopathic arthritis. CDR3 sequence reads: CASRGTGSYEQYF.